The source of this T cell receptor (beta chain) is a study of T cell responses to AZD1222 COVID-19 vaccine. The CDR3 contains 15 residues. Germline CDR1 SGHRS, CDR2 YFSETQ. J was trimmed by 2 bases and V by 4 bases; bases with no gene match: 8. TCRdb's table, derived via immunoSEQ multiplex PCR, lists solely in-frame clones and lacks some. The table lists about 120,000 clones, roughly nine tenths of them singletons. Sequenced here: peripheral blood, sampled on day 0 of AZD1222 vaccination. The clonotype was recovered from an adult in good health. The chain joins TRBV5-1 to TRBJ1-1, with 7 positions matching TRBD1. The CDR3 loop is CASSPEGARNTEAFF. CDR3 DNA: TGCGCCAGCAGCCCGGAGGGGGCGCGTAACACTGAAGCTTTCTTT.